A single sample gave rise to the 13 T cell receptor beta chains below, sequenced in a study of immune cell composition in non-small cell lung cancer. The normal lung sample lay at least 3 cm, and maximally far, from the tumour. Clones were sequenced by immunoSEQ multiplex PCR, and TCRdb holds only the in-frame ones, with some missing. The repertoire consists of about 7,000 clones, with 82% occurring once and the leading ten covering around 8.6%. Sequenced: non-adjacent lung tissue. These receptors all come from a human donor with non-small cell lung cancer.

The V call is TRBV7-9, the J call TRBJ1-4, with 8 bases fitting TRBD1. After removal of 9 bases from V and 5 bases from J, the junction contained 2 bases not matched to a gene. This CDR3 is built from 12 residues. Germline V gene lookup returns CDR1 SEHNR and CDR2 FQNEAQ (reference sequence). Here the CDR3 DNA reads TGTGCCAGTGACAGGGGAAATGAAAAACTGTTTTTT. As protein: CASDRGNEKLFF.

The chain joins TRBV15 to TRBJ1-3, with D possibly being TRBD1 (5 bases). The germline gives CDR1 LNHNV, CDR2 YYDKDF (reference sequence). V dropped 1 base and J dropped 2 bases, with 9 bases sitting between them. CDR3 length: 15 residues. This chain's CDR3 is CATSRGRGTGNTIYF. In DNA form, the CDR3 reads TGTGCCACCAGCAGAGGGCGGGGCACTGGAAACACCATATATTTT.

The gene calls are TRBV13 and TRBJ1-3; D is uncertain. The length of the CDR3 is 13 residues. Looked up from germline, CDR1 is PRHDT and CDR2 is FYEKMQ (reference sequence). The V gene lost 5 bases and the J gene lost 2 bases, with 7 bases spanning the gap. The CDR3, as DNA: TGTGCCAGCAGCCCAGAAACTGGAAACACCATATATTTT. It specifies CASSPETGNTIYF.

This clone turned up a few times. This chain uses TRBV29-1 with TRBJ2-1; TRBD2 matches 14 bases. The V gene's germline CDR1 is SQVTM and CDR2 ANQGSEA. The CDR3 loop spans 14 amino acids. Losses at the gene ends were 7 bases for V and 3 bases for J; bases not matched to a gene: 2. The chain's CDR3 is CSATSGGGYNEQFF. The CDR3, as DNA: TGCAGCGCGACTAGCGGGGGGGGCTACAATGAGCAGTTCTTC.

This clone has just one count. The chain employs TRBV6-6 and TRBJ1-1; TRBD1 is a possible D gene (6 bases). This CDR3 spans 14 amino acids. The V end was cut by 7 bases, the J end by 5 bases, with 17 bases between. Per the germline V gene, CDR1 is MNHNY and CDR2 is SVGAGI (reference sequence). CDR3 DNA sequence: TGTGCCAGCAACAAGAACAGGGAGGGAACTGAAGCTTTCTTT. Translation: CASNKNREGTEAFF.

The CDR3 loop reads CASSQAGSQNTEAFF. The CDR3 DNA reads TGTGCCAGCAGCCAAGCAGGGTCCCAGAACACTGAAGCTTTCTTT. The J gene is TRBJ1-1, the V gene TRBV4-2; possibly TRBD1 for D (5 bases). Trimming cost V 1 base and J 1 base, with 10 bases left between them. CDR1 LGHNA and CDR2 YNFKEQ come from the germline V gene. CDR3 size: 15 residues.

This clone was recorded once. The rearrangement links TRBV4-3 to TRBJ2-1; possibly TRBD2 for D (6 bases). Germline-derived CDR1 and CDR2 are LGHNA and YSLEER. CDR3 length: 15 amino acids. Trimming stripped 1 base from V and 3 bases from J, with 10 bases between. The DNA of the CDR3 is TGCGCCAGCAGCCAAGGACTAGTAGTCTACAATGAGCAGTTCTTC. Residues: CASSQGLVVYNEQFF.

The sample holds a few counts of this clone. For the CDR3, the DNA is TGCGCCAGCAGCTCACTCGGCGGGGGGGGACTCAGTGAGCAGTTCTTC. It specifies CASSSLGGGGLSEQFF. The chain employs TRBV5-1 and TRBJ2-1, with 9 bases lining up with TRBD2. This CDR3 contains 16 residues. V shed 3 bases, J shed 9 bases, and the junction held 13 bases outside the gene matches. Germline CDR1 is SGHRS and CDR2 is YFSETQ.

The V and J genes are TRBV19 and TRBJ2-7; D ambiguous. CDR1 LNHDA and CDR2 SQIVND come from the germline V gene (reference sequence). Trimming cost V 8 bases and J 0 bases, with 11 bases left between them. The CDR3 is made up of 13 amino acids. The CDR3 protein is CASLEPNSYEQYF. The CDR3 coding sequence is TGTGCCAGTTTAGAGCCAAACTCCTACGAGCAGTACTTC.

The V and J genes are TRBV18 and TRBJ2-3, with 11 nucleotides matching TRBD2. The V and J ends lost 5 bases and 4 bases, in that order; junction bases with no gene match: 5. This CDR3 has 15 amino acids. Germline lookup yields CDR1 KGHSH and CDR2 LQKENI. The CDR3 DNA reads as TGTGCCAGCTCAGCTACTAGCGGGAGTTCAGATACGCAGTATTTT. It specifies CASSATSGSSDTQYF.

The chain has TRBV11-2 and TRBJ2-3, with D possibly being TRBD2 (6 bases). CDR1 SGHAT and CDR2 FQNNGV come from the germline V gene. Trimming left V 1 base short and J 10 bases short, with 9 bases between. This CDR3 is 12 amino acids long. The CDR3, as DNA: TGTGCCAGCAGCTTAGCACTAGCCGCGCAGTATTTT. This translates into CASSLALAAQYF.

The chain recombines TRBV7-9 with TRBJ2-5; no clear D. The length of the CDR3 is 13 residues. V was pared by 2 bases and J by 3 bases, with 7 bases between. Per germline, CDR1 SEHNR and CDR2 FQNEAQ (reference sequence). The CDR3 reads CASSLSGEETQYF. The CDR3 nucleotides read TGTGCCAGCAGCTTAAGTGGAGAAGAGACCCAGTACTTC.

The chain carries TRBV5-6 and TRBJ2-3, with 11 bases matching TRBD2. The CDR3 is 14 residues long. The germline CDR1 and CDR2 sequences are SGHDT and YYEEEE. With 4 bases clipped from V and 6 bases from J, the junction kept 4 bases outside the gene matches. Here the CDR3 DNA reads TGTGCCAGCAGCACTAGCGGGGGCGGGGATACGCAGTATTTT. This translates into CASSTSGGGDTQYF.